The sequence of this TCR beta chain was determined in a study of blood T cell repertoires in COVID-19. CDR1 is SNHLY, CDR2 FYNNEI, per germline. Trimming cost V 6 bases and J 5 bases; bases outside gene matches: 9. The CDR3 has 14 amino acids. Repertoires were generated with immunoSEQ multiplex PCR, while TCRdb's copy carries only in-frame clones and drops some. This sample has around 140,000 clones, with around 80% found just once. Input material: PBMCs or T cells enriched from blood (not recorded which). The receptor's source is a woman aged 45-65 years who had recovered from COVID-19. The gene calls are TRBV2 and TRBJ2-5; 7 positions agree with TRBD1. CDR3 amino acids: CASRRDRVGETQYF. For the CDR3, the DNA is TGTGCCAGCAGGAGGGACAGAGTCGGGGAGACCCAGTACTTC.